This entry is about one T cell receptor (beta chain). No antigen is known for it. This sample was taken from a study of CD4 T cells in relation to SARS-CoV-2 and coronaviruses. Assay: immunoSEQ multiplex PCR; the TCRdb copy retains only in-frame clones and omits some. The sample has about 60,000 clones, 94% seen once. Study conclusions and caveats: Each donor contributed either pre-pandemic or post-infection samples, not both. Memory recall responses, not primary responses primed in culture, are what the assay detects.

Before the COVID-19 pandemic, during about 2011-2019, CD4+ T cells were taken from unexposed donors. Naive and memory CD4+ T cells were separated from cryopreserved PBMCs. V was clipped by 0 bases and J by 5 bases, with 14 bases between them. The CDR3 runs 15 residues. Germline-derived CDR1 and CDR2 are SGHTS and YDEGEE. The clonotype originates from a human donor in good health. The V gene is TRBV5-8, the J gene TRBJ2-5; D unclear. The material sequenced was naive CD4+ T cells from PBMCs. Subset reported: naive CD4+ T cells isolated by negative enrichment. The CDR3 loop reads CASSLASLRVETQYF. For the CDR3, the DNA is TGTGCCAGCAGCTTGGCCTCTCTACGGGTTGAGACCCAGTACTTC.